A single sample gave rise to the 4 T cell receptor beta chains below, sequenced in a study of response to subunit inactivated influenza vaccine. TCRdb re-derived calls from the RT-PCR reads in MiXCR, one entry per CDR3 protein. This table holds 650,000 or so distinct CDR3 sequences, 12% to 15% found once. Sequenced material: PBMCs from blood, taken around 14 days before vaccination. These receptors were collected from a man between 45 and 60 years old who received an inactivated influenza vaccine.

The CDR3 DNA reads TGCAGTGCTAGGGGACTAGCGGGAGTTGACGAGCAGTACTTC. Amino acid sequence: CSARGLAGVDEQYF. The gene calls are TRBV20-1 and TRBJ2-7, with 14 bases aligning to TRBD2. The CDR3 spans 14 residues. With 3 bases clipped from V and 5 bases from J, the junction kept 3 bases outside the gene matches. Per germline, CDR1 DFQATT and CDR2 SNEGSKA (reference sequence).

The gene calls are TRBV6-2 or TRBV6-3 and TRBJ2-3; TRBD1 matches 10 bases. The junction had 10 bases not matched to a gene; V was cut back by 10 bases and J by 3 bases. The germline V gene has CDR1 MNHEY and CDR2 SVGEGT. This CDR3 has 15 residues. The CDR3 region has the DNA TGTGCCACCCCCGGGGACAGGGGATCAACAGATACGCAGTATTTT. Its translation: CATPGDRGSTDTQYF.

This clonotype came up a few times. This rearrangement joins TRBV4-3 to TRBJ2-1; either TRBD1 or TRBD2 may fit D (5 bases each). Germline loops: CDR1 LGHNA, CDR2 YSLEER. The CDR3 contains 16 residues. The V end lost 0 bases, the J end lost 7 bases, and 16 bases lay between the germline ends. DNA for the CDR3: TGCGCCAGCAGCCAAGATCTTCCGGGGCCGTGGAATGAGCAGTTCTTC. Encoded protein: CASSQDLPGPWNEQFF.

CDR3 DNA sequence: TGTGCCAGCAGCGTCTCCCCCGATGAGTATGATGGCTACACCTTC. It encodes CASSVSPDEYDGYTF. The chain combines TRBV9 with TRBJ1-2; no clear D. The CDR3 contains 15 residues. Trimming shortened V by 2 bases and J by 6 bases, and 17 bases separated the two germline ends. The germline V gene encodes CDR1 SGDLS and CDR2 YYNGEE.